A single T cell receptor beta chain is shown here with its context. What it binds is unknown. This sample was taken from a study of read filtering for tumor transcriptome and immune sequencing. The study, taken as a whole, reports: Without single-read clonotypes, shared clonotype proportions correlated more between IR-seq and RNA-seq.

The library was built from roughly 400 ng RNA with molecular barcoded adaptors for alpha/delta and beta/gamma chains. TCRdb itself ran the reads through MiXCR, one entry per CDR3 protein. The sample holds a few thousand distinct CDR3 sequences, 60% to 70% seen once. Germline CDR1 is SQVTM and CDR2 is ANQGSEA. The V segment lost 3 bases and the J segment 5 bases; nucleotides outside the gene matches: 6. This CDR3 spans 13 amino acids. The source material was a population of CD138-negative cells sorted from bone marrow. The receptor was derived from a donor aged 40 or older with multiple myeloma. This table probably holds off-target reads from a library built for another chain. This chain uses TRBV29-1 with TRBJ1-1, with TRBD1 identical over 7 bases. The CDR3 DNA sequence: TGCAGCGTTGATACAGGGGTTGGAACTGAAGCTTTCTTT. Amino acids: CSVDTGVGTEAFF.